This T cell receptor (beta chain) was observed in a study of regulatory T cells in long-lasting Graves disease. Findings of the study overall: TCR diversity was lower in persistent Graves' patients (versus newly diagnosed ones). With persistent disease, TRBV28, TRBJ1-2 and TRBJ2-5 were the favored segments.

This clonotype was seen ten or more times. What it binds is unknown. Libraries of TCR beta came from iRepertoire HTBI primers plus Arm-PCR of CDR3 regions. TCRdb passed the multiplex PCR reads through MiXCR, listing each CDR3 protein once. Found here are approximately 470,000 distinct CDR3 sequences, around 21% of them singletons; the top ten hold under 9%. Time point reported: persistent/refractory GD, antithyroid drugs over 5 years with positive TRAb. Making the TCR library involved RNA that had been extracted from PBMCs. The germline V gene has CDR1 SNHLY and CDR2 FYNNEI. V lost 6 bases to trimming and J lost 7 bases; unmatched junction nucleotides: 11. This CDR3 spans 14 amino acids.

This clonotype was obtained from a female donor with Graves disease. Here the sequenced sample was peripheral blood mononuclear cells (PBMCs), taken when the disease was refractory, from a patient treated with antithyroid drugs. The chain carries TRBV2 and TRBJ2-7; 8 bases map to TRBD1. The CDR3 DNA sequence: TGTGCCAGCAGCGCCCGGACAGGGAGGCCGGAGCAGTACTTC. Amino acids: CASSARTGRPEQYF.